This T cell receptor (beta chain) was profiled in a study of T-cell memory formation after mild COVID-19. Whole-study results and caveats: Clones shrinking between day 15 and 85 showed a balanced CD4/CD8 split, and those that grew later tilted toward CD4+.

The V end was cut by 5 bases, the J end by 5 bases, with 12 bases between. The CDR3 totals 13 residues. Per the germline V gene, CDR1 is MNHEY and CDR2 is SVGAGI. Employing constant-segment primers, 5'RACE generated TCR alpha and TCR beta cDNA libraries bearing sample barcodes and UMIs. TCRdb fed the 5' RACE reads into MiXCR, producing one record per CDR3 protein. The sample carries about 610,000 distinct CDR3 sequences, around 15% recorded once. Concerning this clonotype itself: Its antigen is not identified.

This chain uses TRBV6-5 with TRBJ2-5; D call uncertain. This sequence was found in an adult woman who had mild COVID-19 (a few samples of this study predate the infection). Cell type and time point are not known. Sequencing was done on a sample of PBMCs or a T cell subset sorted from them (not recorded which). The CDR3 is CASSQALKETQYF. CDR3 DNA sequence: TGTGCCAGCAGTCAAGCCCTTAAGGAGACCCAGTACTTC.